These 20 T cell receptor beta chains share one sample of origin, sequenced in a study of CD8+ T cells in alopecia areata. Sequencing templates came from extracted RNA that was reverse transcribed into cDNA. This table comes from immunoSEQ multiplex PCR, and its TCRdb copy is limited to in-frame clones, with some not included. The sample includes 180,000 or so clones, roughly half of them seen just once. Treatment: oral pan-JAK inhibitor, 5-10 mg twice daily. The material sequenced was CD8+ T cells sorted from blood, taken between weeks 51 and 52, from a patient treated with tofacitinib. The receptors come from a human donor with alopecia areata.

Only a few counts were recorded for this clone. The CDR3 DNA is TGTGCCAGCTCACCACGGGCCTCCTACGAGCAGTACTTC. Translated: CASSPRASYEQYF. V is TRBV18 and J is TRBJ2-7; no definite D call. V was trimmed by 1 base and J by 0 bases, leaving 4 bases between them. This CDR3 has 13 amino acids. Germline-derived CDR1 and CDR2 are KGHSH and LQKENI.

A few counts support this clone. Its ends do not fully match the called genes, so a read error is possible. The V call is TRBV10-3, the J call TRBJ2-3; D not certain. In germline, CDR1 is ENHRY, CDR2 SYGVKD. This CDR3 has 15 amino acids. The CDR3 sequence is CATSKAPTKADTQYF. In DNA form, the CDR3 reads TGTGCCACCAGTAAGGCGCCAACCAAGGCAGATACGCAGTATTTT.

V usage is TRBV4-3 and J usage is TRBJ1-1, with 7 bases lining up with TRBD1. J was trimmed by 3 bases and V by 4 bases; bases with no gene match: 8. Germline-derived CDR1 and CDR2 are LGHNA and YSLEER. CDR3 length: 15 amino acids. CDR3 loop: CASSRVRGLDTEAFF. CDR3 sequence (DNA): TGCGCCAGCAGCCGAGTTAGGGGGCTCGACACTGAAGCTTTCTTT.

Only a few counts were recorded for this clone. The chain joins TRBV29-1 to TRBJ2-3, with D hard to call. Trimming took 1 base from V and 2 from J, leaving 10 bases between them. This CDR3 comprises 14 residues. Germline V gene sequence: CDR1 SQVTM, CDR2 ANQGSEA. The CDR3 reads CSVEGLGFTDTQYF. CDR3 DNA: TGCAGCGTTGAAGGTCTGGGATTCACAGATACGCAGTATTTT.

Concerning this clone itself: In this CDR3 the conserved last residue, phenylalanine or tryptophan, is missing, so a read error is likely. The DNA is left out, because the CDR3 cannot be placed on it with certainty; the CDR3 is given as TCRdb lists it. V gene TRBV7-9 combines with J gene TRBJ2-7; the table's D call TRBD2 went unverified against the DNA. The CDR3 totals 8 residues, both ends included. CDR1 SEHNR and CDR2 FQNEAQ come from the germline V gene (reference sequence). CDR3 residues: CASSPSRL.

The V gene is TRBV2, the J gene TRBJ2-7; TRBD1 aligns across 9 bases. V lost 7 bases and J lost 2; bases outside the gene matches: 3. Germline-derived CDR1 and CDR2 are SNHLY and FYNNEI. The CDR3 is 13 residues long. The CDR3 is CASKRTGAYEQYF. CDR3 coding DNA: TGTGCCAGCAAGCGGACAGGGGCCTACGAGCAGTACTTC.

This clone was seen only a few times. V gene TRBV7-2 combines with J gene TRBJ1-2, with TRBD1 matching 7 bases. The CDR3 spans 17 residues. V dropped 4 bases and J dropped 0; count of bases not matched to a gene: 11. Germline CDR1 is SGHTA and CDR2 is FQGNSA. For the CDR3, the DNA is TGTGCCAGCAGCTCGGACAGGAGCTCTATCTCTAACTATGGCTACACCTTC. Encoded protein: CASSSDRSSISNYGYTF.

The chain recombines TRBV13 with TRBJ2-1; the match to TRBD1 covers 12 bases. CDR1 is PRHDT, CDR2 FYEKMQ, per germline (reference sequence). The CDR3 runs to 18 residues. V lost 4 bases and J lost 9; bases outside the gene matches: 16. CDR3 sequence reads: CASSSKLLGTGGWSEQFF. CDR3 DNA sequence: TGTGCCAGCAGCTCGAAACTCCTCGGGACAGGGGGCTGGAGTGAGCAGTTCTTC.

The chain couples TRBV7-3 to TRBJ2-2; D not resolved. V was shortened by 6 bases and J by 4 bases, with 12 bases between the two germline ends. The CDR3 has 14 amino acids. CDR1 SGHTA and CDR2 FQGTGA come from the germline V gene. The CDR3 DNA reads as TGTGCCAGCAGTCGAGTTGGCGGCACCGGGGAGCTGTTTTTT. Translation: CASSRVGGTGELFF.

The chain has TRBV7-8 and TRBJ1-5; D ambiguous. V dropped 2 bases and J dropped 2 bases, with 10 bases sitting between them. The germline gives CDR1 SGHVS, CDR2 FQNEAQ. The CDR3 runs to 15 residues. CDR3 coding DNA: TGTGCCAGCAGCTTACGTCGGGATGGCAATCAGCCCCAGCATTTT. This gives the protein CASSLRRDGNQPQHF.

This clone was seen a handful of times. The chain carries TRBV5-1 and TRBJ2-7; D uncertain. The CDR3 loop spans 12 amino acids. Germline V gives CDR1 SGHRS, CDR2 YFSETQ. V dropped 0 bases and J dropped 4 bases, with 5 bases sitting between them. CDR3 protein: CASSLDGYEQYF. CDR3 nucleotides: TGCGCCAGCAGCTTGGATGGTTACGAGCAGTACTTC.

This clone was counted only a few times. J is TRBJ2-5 and V is TRBV7-2; D is unclear. Germline CDR1 reads SGHTA; CDR2 reads FQGNSA. This CDR3 is built from 12 residues. Trimming left V 5 bases short and J 5 bases short, with 9 bases between. The CDR3, as DNA: TGTGCCAGCAGCCCCGTGGGGGAGACCCAGTACTTC. The encoded protein is CASSPVGETQYF.

The CDR3 here is CASSESRVSTDTQYF. CDR3 DNA sequence: TGTGCCAGCAGTGAAAGCAGGGTCAGCACAGATACGCAGTATTTT. The chain is built from TRBV25-1 and TRBJ2-3; perhaps TRBD1 as D (5 bases). The CDR3 loop spans 15 amino acids. Trimming removed 2 bases from V and 0 bases from J, with 9 bases in between. Germline CDR1 MGHDK, CDR2 SYGVNS.

V and J are TRBV28 and TRBJ2-7; 7 bases match TRBD1. Trimming removed 5 bases from V and 4 bases from J; junction bases left unmatched: 8. CDR1 and CDR2 from the germline V gene are MDHEN and SYDVKM. This CDR3 is 14 amino acids long. CDR3 sequence: CASSLAGTAYEQYF. In DNA form, the CDR3 reads TGTGCCAGCAGTCTAGCCGGGACAGCTTACGAGCAGTACTTC.

The chain combines TRBV5-1 with TRBJ2-7; D is unresolved. Trimming shortened V by 0 bases and J by 4 bases, and 8 bases separated the two germline ends. Per germline, CDR1 SGHRS and CDR2 YFSETQ. This CDR3 is built from 13 residues. The CDR3 loop is CASSLDSPYEQYF. The CDR3 region has the DNA TGCGCCAGCAGCTTGGACTCGCCTTACGAGCAGTACTTC.

This clone has a handful of counts. The gene calls are TRBV5-1 and TRBJ2-2; D is unresolved. The V gene's germline CDR1 is SGHRS and CDR2 YFSETQ. Trimming removed 3 bases from V and 4 bases from J, with 7 bases in between. The CDR3 contains 13 residues. CDR3 DNA sequence: TGCGCCAGCAGCTCGCAGGTCACCGGGGAGCTGTTTTTT. Residues: CASSSQVTGELFF.

This clone has a handful of counts. V usage is TRBV29-1 and J usage is TRBJ2-5, with 8 bases identical to TRBD2. There are 14 residues in the CDR3. Trimming took 2 bases from V and 5 from J; bases not matched to a gene: 7. Per germline, CDR1 SQVTM and CDR2 ANQGSEA. The CDR3, as DNA: TGCAGCGTTGAATCCCGGGGGGGCCGGGAGACCCAGTACTTC. Translation gives CSVESRGGRETQYF.

This clone was counted between two and nine times. J is TRBJ1-2 and V is TRBV7-2; no clear D gene. Trimming took 4 bases from V and 2 from J, leaving 5 bases between them. This CDR3 contains 12 residues. The germline V gene encodes CDR1 SGHTA and CDR2 FQGNSA. The CDR3 DNA reads as TGTGCCAGCAGCTGGGAGAACTATGGCTACACCTTC. Its protein is CASSWENYGYTF. Full variable domain (rest looked up from reference TRBV7-2 and TRBJ1-2): GAGVSQSPSNKVTEKGKDVELRCDPISGHTALYWYRQSLGQGLEFLIYFQGNSAPDKSGLPSDRFSAERTGGSVSTLTIQRTQQEDSAVYLCASSWENYGYTFGSGTRLTVV.

The chain has TRBV2 and TRBJ2-1; possibly TRBD1 or TRBD2 for D (7 bases each). CDR1 and CDR2 (germline): SNHLY, FYNNEI. This CDR3 is 14 amino acids long. Trimming removed 9 bases at V and 6 bases at J, with 18 bases between. This CDR3 reads CARARQGGSNEQFF. The CDR3 DNA is TGTGCCAGGGCTAGACAGGGAGGGAGCAATGAGCAGTTCTTC.

This clone was detected once. This chain links TRBV2 with TRBJ2-7; the match to TRBD1 covers 7 bases. The length of the CDR3 is 13 residues. The V gene end was trimmed by 4 bases and the J gene end by 5 bases; junction bases not matched to a gene: 5. The germline V gene has CDR1 SNHLY and CDR2 FYNNEI. The CDR3 protein is CASSVGQLNEQYF. Written as DNA, the CDR3 is TGTGCCAGCAGTGTGGGACAGCTTAACGAGCAGTACTTC.